This T cell receptor beta chain is from a study of T-cell reconstitution after alpha-beta-depleted transplantation in children. This clonotype was detected many times. Molecular barcoding with unique molecular identifiers was used for the TCRbeta library. MiXCR, run by TCRdb on the PCR reads, gives a single entry per CDR3 protein. The sample has approximately 200,000 distinct CDR3 sequences; about 14% are singletons. The CDR3 covers 14 residues. In germline, CDR1 is MNHEY, CDR2 SVGAGI. Trimming removed 8 bases at V and 9 bases at J, with 17 bases between. The clonotype comes from a human donor who donated a stem cell graft to a child with acute lymphoblastic leukemia. Sample: PBMCs from the stem cell graft donor, taken from the stem cell graft. J is TRBJ1-6 and V is TRBV6-5; tentative D call: TRBD1 (5 bases). Here the CDR3 reads CASGPTGEVSPLHF. CDR3 in DNA: TGTGCCAGCGGTCCGACGGGGGAAGTTTCACCCCTCCACTTT.